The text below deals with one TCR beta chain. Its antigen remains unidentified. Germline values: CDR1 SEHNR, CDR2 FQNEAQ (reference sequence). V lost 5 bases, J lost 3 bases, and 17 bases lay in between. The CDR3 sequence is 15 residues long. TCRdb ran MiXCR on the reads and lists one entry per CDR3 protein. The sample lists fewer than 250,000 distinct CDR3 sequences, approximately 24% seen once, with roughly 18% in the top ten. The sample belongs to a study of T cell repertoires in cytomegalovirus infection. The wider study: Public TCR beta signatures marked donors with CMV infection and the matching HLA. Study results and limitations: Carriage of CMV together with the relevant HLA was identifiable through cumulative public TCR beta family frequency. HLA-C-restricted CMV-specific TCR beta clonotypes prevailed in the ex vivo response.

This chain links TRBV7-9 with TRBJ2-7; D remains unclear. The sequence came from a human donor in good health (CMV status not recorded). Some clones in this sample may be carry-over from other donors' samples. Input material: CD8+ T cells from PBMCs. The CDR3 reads CASSHTDGVFYEQYF. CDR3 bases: TGTGCCAGCAGCCATACCGACGGAGTATTCTACGAGCAGTACTTC.